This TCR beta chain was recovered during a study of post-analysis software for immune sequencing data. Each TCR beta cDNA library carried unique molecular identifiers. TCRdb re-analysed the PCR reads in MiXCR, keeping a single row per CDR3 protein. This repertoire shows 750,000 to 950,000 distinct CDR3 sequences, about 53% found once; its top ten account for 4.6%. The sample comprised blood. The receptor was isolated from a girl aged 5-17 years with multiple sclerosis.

The CDR3 sequence: CASSLPGRASSGELFF. The CDR3 nucleotides read TGTGCCAGCAGCTTACCCGGGAGGGCGTCGTCCGGGGAGCTGTTTTTT. The chain employs TRBV7-9 and TRBJ2-2; TRBD2 matches at 8 bases. The V segment lost 2 bases and the J segment 6 bases; nucleotides outside the gene matches: 8. In germline, CDR1 is SEHNR, CDR2 FQNEAQ (reference sequence). The CDR3 extends over 16 amino acids.